This record covers a single TCR beta chain. This receptor's antigen is unknown. No base quality values were provided; no much bigger clone lies one nucleotide off. The immunoSEQ Assay, a bias-controlled multiplex PCR, was used to amplify TCRbeta CDR3 regions from genomic DNA. The authors processed their data as follows. Nucleated cell counts per sample were estimated from amplification of reference gene primers within the assay. Sequence reads were collapsed and filtered to measure the absolute abundance of every unique TCRbeta CDR3 rearrangement. Productive Simpson clonality was computed per sample as the square root of Simpson's diversity index over productive rearrangements. The source is immuneACCESS, and TCRdb retained only in-frame sequences with V and J called. Part of the clones is not carried over; for the studies checked, unresolved V genes explain less than half of this, and the remainder is unexplained. V and J calls and clone size are as listed in that table; D and trimming were resolved from the DNA. In all, the sample holds about 30,000 clones, and approximately 91% of those were seen once. Around two fifths of the sample belongs to the ten largest clones.

The data stem from a study of blood T cell repertoires in COVID-19 (dated by TCRdb to about 2020). General notes on the study: Samples covering the acute and convalescent phases of COVID-19 were provided by collaborators in the United States, Italy and Spain. The material from the prospective study consisted of cDNA or gDNA derived from T cells, B-cell-depleted T cells, or PBMCs. HLA class I and class II types, where available, came from metadata supplied by the sample provider rather than from assay-based typing. The repertoires were released in a freely available public database meant as a resource for research on the immune response to SARS-CoV-2. Sample metadata almost always included a de-identified subject ID, COVID-19 status, age in years and sex. The dataset comprised deeply sampled blood TCRbeta repertoires from subjects exposed to, actively infected with, or recovered from COVID-19. The samples were drawn from two sources: the first 160 participants of the ongoing ImmuneRACE study, and 1,200 or so subjects contributed by 6 global collaborators. On the study overall, not on this receptor specifically: Clinical and demographic metadata were provided uncurated, with the amount varying by source and participant.

Each collaborating institution followed its own protocols to collect whole blood in K2EDTA tubes. For TCRbeta analysis, collaborators shipped samples in one of three forms: frozen whole blood, isolated PBMCs, or DNA extracted from either of those sample types. Taken from the germline V gene (reference sequence), the CDR1 and CDR2 loops are SGHNT and YYREEE. Spanning cysteine to phenylalanine, the CDR3 consists of 15 amino acids. Only CDR3 DNA remains: 45 bases, in frame from the first base. At the junction V is shortened by 1 base and J by 4 bases, with 14 bases in between. The sequence joins TRBV5-4 to TRBJ1-1, and TRBD1 may be the D gene, going by 6 matching bases. The sequence came from a man in his 60s with active or convalescent COVID-19. The sequenced sample consisted of peripheral blood. Read as DNA, the sequence is TGTGCCAGCAGCTTGTCCCAGGGGATGGGCACTGAAGCTTTCTTT. This yields the protein CASSLSQGMGTEAFF.